This TCR beta chain originates from a study of T cells expressing NK-cell markers. About the research overall: Repertoire data for TCR beta were derived from sorted T cells (CD3+CD56+NKG2C+, CD3+CD56+NKG2C- and CD3+CD56-NKG2C+). Seven HCMV-seropositive donors and one seronegative donor made up the eight sequenced donors. The study's findings and limits: What remained unclear was the HCMV specificity of expanded NKG2C+ T cell clones.

Concerning this clonotype: Its antigen is currently unknown.

Per the germline V gene, CDR1 is MNHEY and CDR2 is SMNVEV (reference sequence). The CDR3 sequence is 17 residues long. Beta-chain TCR cDNA was generated via 5'RACE template switching with UMIs. TCRdb re-called the 5' RACE reads; one entry per CDR3 protein, DNA not given. Its listing shows 150,000 to 200,000 distinct CDR3 sequences. The rearrangement joins TRBV27 to TRBJ2-2; the TCRdb call, TRBD1, lacks DNA for checking. The clonotype comes from a man aged 18-70 years in good health. The specimen was blood T cells: a sorted CD56 or NKG2C T cell subset, CD4+ or CD8+ T cells, or bulk PBMC T cells (not recorded which). The CDR3 loop reads CASSSRWESGNTGELFF.